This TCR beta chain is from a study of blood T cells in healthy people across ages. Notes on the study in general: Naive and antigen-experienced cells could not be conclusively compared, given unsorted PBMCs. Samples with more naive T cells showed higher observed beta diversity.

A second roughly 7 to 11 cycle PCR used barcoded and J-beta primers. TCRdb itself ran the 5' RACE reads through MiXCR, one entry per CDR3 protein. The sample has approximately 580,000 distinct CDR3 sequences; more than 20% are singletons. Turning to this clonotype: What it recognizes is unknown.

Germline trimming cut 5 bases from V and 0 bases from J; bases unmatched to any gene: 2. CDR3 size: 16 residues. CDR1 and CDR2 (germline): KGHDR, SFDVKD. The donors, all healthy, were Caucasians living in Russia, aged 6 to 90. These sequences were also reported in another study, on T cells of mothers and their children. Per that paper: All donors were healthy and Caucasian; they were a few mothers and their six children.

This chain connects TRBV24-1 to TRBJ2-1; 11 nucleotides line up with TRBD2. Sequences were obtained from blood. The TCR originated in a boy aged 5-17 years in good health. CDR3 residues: CATSGTSGGSYNEQFF. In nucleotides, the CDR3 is TGTGCCACCAGTGGAACTAGCGGGGGCTCCTACAATGAGCAGTTCTTC.